This TCR beta chain came from a study of blood T cells in healthy people across ages. Germline V lookup: CDR1 DFQATT, CDR2 SNEGSKA (reference sequence). V dropped 3 bases and J dropped 2 bases, with 14 bases sitting between them. The CDR3 totals 15 residues. A second PCR of roughly 7 to 11 cycles used a sample-barcoded 5' primer and a J-beta primer mix. TCRdb reprocessed the 5' RACE reads via MiXCR and lists one record per CDR3 protein. The data show 1.5 million to 2 million distinct CDR3 sequences, around half seen once. The receptor was isolated from a woman between 35 and 50 years old in good health. The sample was blood. The chain uses TRBV20-1 and TRBJ1-5, with D possibly being TRBD1 (6 bases). The CDR3 loop reads CSASEQGLGNQPQHF. In DNA form, the CDR3 reads TGCAGTGCTAGTGAACAGGGTTTGGGCAATCAGCCCCAGCATTTT.